Listed here is a single T cell receptor (beta chain). These data belong to a study of PD-L1 blockade in urothelial cancer. About the research overall: About 90% of the roughly 30 patients were men who had bladder-origin urothelial cancer.

The method was immunoSEQ multiplex PCR; TCRdb's version includes in-frame clones alone and lacks a portion of them. Among some 40,000 clones listed, roughly 89% were seen once. The CDR3 is 16 residues long. Trimming left V 0 bases short and J 2 bases short, with 8 bases between. Germline CDR1 SGHTA, CDR2 FQGNSA. Time point reported: peripheral blood 6 weeks after treatment start. Sequenced material: PBMCs, taken around atezolizumab (anti-PD-L1) treatment. The clonotype comes from a man between 70 and 80 years old with urothelial cancer. J is TRBJ2-6 and V is TRBV7-2; D remains unclear. CDR3 nucleotide sequence: TGTGCCAGCAGCTTAGCGCCTACAGCTGGGGCCAACGTCCTGACTTTC. This sequence encodes CASSLAPTAGANVLTF.